This T cell receptor (beta chain) was recorded in a study of blood T cell repertoires in COVID-19. This table comes from immunoSEQ multiplex PCR, and its TCRdb copy is limited to in-frame clones, with some not included. The repertoire holds roughly 250,000 clones, with around 86% as singletons. Participants were aged about 18 to 100 years, lived in roughly 25 US areas, and enrolled virtually. Trimming took 8 bases from V and 6 from J, leaving 9 bases between them. The CDR3 has 11 amino acids. Germline V gene sequence: CDR1 SGHAT, CDR2 FQNNGV. Specimen: PBMCs or T cells enriched from blood (not recorded which). The clonotype originates from a woman aged 45-65 years who had recovered from COVID-19. The chain joins TRBV11-2 to TRBJ2-3; tentative D call: TRBD1 (5 bases). In DNA form, the CDR3 reads TGTGCCAGCGGGGCCCTGGATACGCAGTATTTT. Translation: CASGALDTQYF.